One sample yielded the 3 T cell receptor beta chains listed below, sequenced in a study of response to subunit inactivated influenza vaccine. TCRdb re-called the RT-PCR reads through MiXCR, storing one row per CDR3 protein. The sample carries hundreds of thousands of distinct CDR3 sequences, roughly 20% recorded once. The material sequenced was PBMCs from blood, taken around 5 days after vaccination. The source is a man aged 50 to 60 who received an inactivated influenza vaccine.

The rearrangement links TRBV4-3 to TRBJ2-1; 10 bases are a match to TRBD2. Germline values: CDR1 LGHNA, CDR2 YSLEER. CDR3 size: 16 residues. With V trimmed by 2 bases and J by 2 bases, 3 bases remained unmatched. Here the CDR3 DNA reads TGCGCCAGCAGCCAATGGACTAGCGGAACCTACAATGAGCAGTTCTTC. Translation: CASSQWTSGTYNEQFF.

In this sample, this clonotype turned up many times. The CDR3 spells CASSLGGIETQYF. The CDR3 DNA reads TGCGCCAGCAGCTTGGGAGGGATCGAGACCCAGTACTTC. The chain employs TRBV5-1 and TRBJ2-5, with a tentative D call TRBD2 (5 bases). Trimming stripped 0 bases from V and 5 bases from J, with 8 bases between. This CDR3 region has 13 residues. Germline V lookup: CDR1 SGHRS, CDR2 YFSETQ.

The chain has TRBV28 and TRBJ2-7; D is uncertain. Trimming removed 6 bases at V and 0 bases at J, with 9 bases between. Per germline, CDR1 MDHEN and CDR2 SYDVKM. The CDR3 sequence is 13 residues long. For the CDR3, the DNA is TGTGCCAGCAGGGCGGAGAGCTCCTACGAGCAGTACTTC. The encoded protein is CASRAESSYEQYF.